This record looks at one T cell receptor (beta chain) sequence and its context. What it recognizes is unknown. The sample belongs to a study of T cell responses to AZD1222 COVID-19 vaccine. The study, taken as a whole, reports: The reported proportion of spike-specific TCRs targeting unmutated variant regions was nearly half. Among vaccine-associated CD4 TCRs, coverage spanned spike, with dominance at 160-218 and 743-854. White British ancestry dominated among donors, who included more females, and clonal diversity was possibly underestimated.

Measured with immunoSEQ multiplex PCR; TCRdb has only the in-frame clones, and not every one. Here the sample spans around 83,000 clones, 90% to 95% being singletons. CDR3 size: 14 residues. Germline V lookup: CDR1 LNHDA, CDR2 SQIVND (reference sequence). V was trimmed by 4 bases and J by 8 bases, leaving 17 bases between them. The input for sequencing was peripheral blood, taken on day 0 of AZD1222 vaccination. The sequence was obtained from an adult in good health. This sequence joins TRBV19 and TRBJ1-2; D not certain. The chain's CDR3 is CASSTSTQTKGYTF. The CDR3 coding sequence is TGTGCCAGTAGTACTTCCACCCAGACGAAGGGCTACACCTTC. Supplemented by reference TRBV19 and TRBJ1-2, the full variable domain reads DGGITQSPKYLFRKEGQNVTLSCEQNLNHDAMYWYRQDPGQGLRLIYYSQIVNDFQKGDIAEGYSVSREKKESFPLTVTSAQKNPTAFYLCASSTSTQTKGYTFGSGTRLTVV.